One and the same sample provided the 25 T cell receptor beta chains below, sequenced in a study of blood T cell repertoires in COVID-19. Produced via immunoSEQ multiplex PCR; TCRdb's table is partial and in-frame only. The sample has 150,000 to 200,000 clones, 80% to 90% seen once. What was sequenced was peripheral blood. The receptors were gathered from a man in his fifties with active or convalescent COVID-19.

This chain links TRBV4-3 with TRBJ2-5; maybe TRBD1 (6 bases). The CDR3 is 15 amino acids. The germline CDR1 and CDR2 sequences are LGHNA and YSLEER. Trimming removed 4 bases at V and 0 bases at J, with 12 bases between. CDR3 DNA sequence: TGCGCCAGCAGCCCTATTACAGGGAACCAAGAGACCCAGTACTTC. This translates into CASSPITGNQETQYF.

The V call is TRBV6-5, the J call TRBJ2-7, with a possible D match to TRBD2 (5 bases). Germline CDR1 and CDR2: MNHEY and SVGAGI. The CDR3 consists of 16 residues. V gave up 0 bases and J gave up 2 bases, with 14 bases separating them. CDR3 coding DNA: TGTGCCAGCAGTTACTCGCGGGCCGCCGGAGCCTACGAGCAGTACTTC. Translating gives CASSYSRAAGAYEQYF.

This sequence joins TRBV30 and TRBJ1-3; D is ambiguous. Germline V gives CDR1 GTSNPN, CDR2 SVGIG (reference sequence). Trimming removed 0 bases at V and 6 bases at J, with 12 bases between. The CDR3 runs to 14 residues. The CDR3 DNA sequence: TGTGCCTGGAGTGTAGGCGGGAACCTAAACACCATATATTTT. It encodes CAWSVGGNLNTIYF. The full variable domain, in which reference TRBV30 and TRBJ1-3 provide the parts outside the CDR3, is SQTIHQWPATLVQPVGSPLSLECTVEGTSNPNLYWYRQAAGRGLQLLFYSVGIGQISSEVPQNLSASRPQDRQFILSSKKLLLSDSGFYLCAWSVGGNLNTIYFGEGSWLTVV.

The CDR3 loop is CASKQGINEKLFF. CDR3 nucleotide sequence: TGTGCCAGTAAACAGGGGATTAATGAAAAACTGTTTTTT. This chain connects TRBV19 to TRBJ1-4, with TRBD1 matching 7 bases. Germline V gene lookup returns CDR1 LNHDA and CDR2 SQIVND (reference sequence). After removal of 7 bases from V and 4 bases from J, the junction contained 3 bases not matched to a gene. The CDR3 spans 13 residues.

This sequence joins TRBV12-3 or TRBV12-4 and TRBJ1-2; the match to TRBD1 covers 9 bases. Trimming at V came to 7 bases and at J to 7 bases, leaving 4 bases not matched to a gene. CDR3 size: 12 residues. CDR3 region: CASTRTGAGYTF. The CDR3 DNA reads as TGTGCCAGCACCAGGACAGGGGCTGGCTACACCTTC.

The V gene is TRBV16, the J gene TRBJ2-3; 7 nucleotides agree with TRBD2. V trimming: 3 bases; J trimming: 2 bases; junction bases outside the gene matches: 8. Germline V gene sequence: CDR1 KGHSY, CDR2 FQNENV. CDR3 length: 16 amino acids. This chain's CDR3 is CASSQGGLKDTDTQYF. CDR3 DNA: TGTGCCAGCAGCCAGGGAGGGTTGAAGGACACAGATACGCAGTATTTT.

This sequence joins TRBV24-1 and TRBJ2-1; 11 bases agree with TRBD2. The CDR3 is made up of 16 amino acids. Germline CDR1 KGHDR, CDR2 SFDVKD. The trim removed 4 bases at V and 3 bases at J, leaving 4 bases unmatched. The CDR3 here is CATSDRTSGSYNEQFF. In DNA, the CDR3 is TGTGCCACCAGTGACCGAACTAGCGGGAGCTACAATGAGCAGTTCTTC.

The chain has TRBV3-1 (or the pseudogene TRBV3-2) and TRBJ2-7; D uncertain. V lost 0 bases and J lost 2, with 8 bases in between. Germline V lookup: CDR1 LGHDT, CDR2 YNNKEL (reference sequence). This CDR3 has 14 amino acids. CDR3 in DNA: TGTGCCAGCAGCCAAGATACAGCTGCCTACGAGCAGTACTTC. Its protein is CASSQDTAAYEQYF.

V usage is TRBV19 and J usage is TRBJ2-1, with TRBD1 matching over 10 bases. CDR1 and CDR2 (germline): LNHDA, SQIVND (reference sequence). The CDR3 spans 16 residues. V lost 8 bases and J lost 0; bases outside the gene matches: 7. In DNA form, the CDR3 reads TGTGCCAGTCGGGGGACAGGGGTTAGCTCCTACAATGAGCAGTTCTTC. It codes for CASRGTGVSSYNEQFF.

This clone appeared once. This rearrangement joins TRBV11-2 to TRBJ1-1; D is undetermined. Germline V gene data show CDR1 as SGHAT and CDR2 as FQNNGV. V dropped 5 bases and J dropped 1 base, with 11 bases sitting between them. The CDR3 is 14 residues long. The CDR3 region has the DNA TGTGCCAGCAGCCTAAGTACCACGAACACTGAAGCTTTCTTT. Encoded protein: CASSLSTTNTEAFF. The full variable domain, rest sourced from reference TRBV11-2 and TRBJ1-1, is EAGVAQSPRYKIIEKRQSVAFWCNPISGHATLYWYQQILGQGPKLLIQFQNNGVVDDSQLPKDRFSAERLKGVDSTLKIQPAKLEDSAVYLCASSLSTTNTEAFFGQGTRLTVV.

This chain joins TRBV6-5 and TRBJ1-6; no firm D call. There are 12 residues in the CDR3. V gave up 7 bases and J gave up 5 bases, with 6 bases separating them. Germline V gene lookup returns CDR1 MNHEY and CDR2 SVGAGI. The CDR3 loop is CASMRNNSPLHF. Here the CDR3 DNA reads TGTGCCAGCATGCGGAATAATTCACCCCTCCACTTT.

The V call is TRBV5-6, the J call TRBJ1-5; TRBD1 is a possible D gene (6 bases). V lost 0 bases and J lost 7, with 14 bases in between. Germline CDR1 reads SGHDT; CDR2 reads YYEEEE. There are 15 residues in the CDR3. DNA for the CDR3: TGTGCCAGCAGCTTGGGGCAGGGGTTCCGGCAGCCCCAGCATTTT. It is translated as CASSLGQGFRQPQHF.

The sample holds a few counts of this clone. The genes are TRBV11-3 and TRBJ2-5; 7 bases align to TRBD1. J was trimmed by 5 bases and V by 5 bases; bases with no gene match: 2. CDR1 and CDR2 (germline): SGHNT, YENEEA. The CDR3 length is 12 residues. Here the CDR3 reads CASSGQAETQYF. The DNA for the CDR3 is TGTGCCAGCAGCGGACAGGCCGAGACCCAGTACTTC.

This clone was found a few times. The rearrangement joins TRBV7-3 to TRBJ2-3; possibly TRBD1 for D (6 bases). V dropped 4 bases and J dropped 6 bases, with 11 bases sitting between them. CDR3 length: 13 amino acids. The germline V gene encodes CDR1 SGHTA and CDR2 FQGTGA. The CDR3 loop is CASSSQGWDTQYF. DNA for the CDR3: TGTGCCAGCAGCTCACAGGGTTGGGATACGCAGTATTTT.

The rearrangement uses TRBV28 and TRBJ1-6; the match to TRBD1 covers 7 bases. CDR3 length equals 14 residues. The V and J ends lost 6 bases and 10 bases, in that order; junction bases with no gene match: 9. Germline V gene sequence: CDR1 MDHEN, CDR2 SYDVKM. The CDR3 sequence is CASRVQGLVSPLHF. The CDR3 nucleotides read TGTGCCAGCAGAGTACAGGGGCTGGTGTCACCCCTCCACTTT.

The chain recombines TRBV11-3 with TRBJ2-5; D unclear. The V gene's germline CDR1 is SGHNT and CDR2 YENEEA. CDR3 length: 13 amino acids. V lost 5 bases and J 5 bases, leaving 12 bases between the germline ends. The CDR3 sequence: CASSPYASETQYF. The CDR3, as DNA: TGTGCCAGCAGCCCTTACGCGAGCGAGACCCAGTACTTC.

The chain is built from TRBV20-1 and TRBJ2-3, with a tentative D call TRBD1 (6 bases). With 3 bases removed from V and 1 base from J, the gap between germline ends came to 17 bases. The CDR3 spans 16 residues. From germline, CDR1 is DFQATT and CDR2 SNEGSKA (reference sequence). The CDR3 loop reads CSASHPEGGGTDTQYF. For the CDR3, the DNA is TGCAGTGCTAGTCACCCCGAAGGGGGTGGCACAGATACGCAGTATTTT.

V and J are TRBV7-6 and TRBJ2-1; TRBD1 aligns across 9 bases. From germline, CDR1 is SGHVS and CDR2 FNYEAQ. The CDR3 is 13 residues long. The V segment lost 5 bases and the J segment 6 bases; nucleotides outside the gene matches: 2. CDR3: CASSLQGANEQFF. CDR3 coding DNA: TGTGCCAGCAGCCTACAGGGGGCCAATGAGCAGTTCTTC.

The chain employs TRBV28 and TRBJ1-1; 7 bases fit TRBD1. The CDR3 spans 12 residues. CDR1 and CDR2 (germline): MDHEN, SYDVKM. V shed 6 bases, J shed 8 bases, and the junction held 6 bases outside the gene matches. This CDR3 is CASRADRVEAFF. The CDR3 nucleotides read TGTGCCAGCAGGGCCGACAGGGTAGAAGCTTTCTTT.

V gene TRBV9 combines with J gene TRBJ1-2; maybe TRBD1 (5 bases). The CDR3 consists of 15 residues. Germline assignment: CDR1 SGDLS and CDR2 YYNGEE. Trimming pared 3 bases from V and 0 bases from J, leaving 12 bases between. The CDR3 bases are TGTGCCAGCAGCGAACAGGCCATAGCTAACTATGGCTACACCTTC. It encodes CASSEQAIANYGYTF.

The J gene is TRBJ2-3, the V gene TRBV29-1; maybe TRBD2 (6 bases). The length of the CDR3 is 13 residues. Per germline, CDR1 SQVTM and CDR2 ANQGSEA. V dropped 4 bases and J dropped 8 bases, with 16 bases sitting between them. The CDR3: CSVGGTGLRTQYF. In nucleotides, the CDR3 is TGCAGCGTTGGCGGGACGGGTCTTCGTACGCAGTATTTT.

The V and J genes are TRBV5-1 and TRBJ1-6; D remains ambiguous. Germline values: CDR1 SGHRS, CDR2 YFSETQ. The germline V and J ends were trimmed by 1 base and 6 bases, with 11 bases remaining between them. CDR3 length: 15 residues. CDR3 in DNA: TGCGCCAGCAGCTTGAACGAGGGTGCTAATTCACCCCTCCACTTT. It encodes CASSLNEGANSPLHF.

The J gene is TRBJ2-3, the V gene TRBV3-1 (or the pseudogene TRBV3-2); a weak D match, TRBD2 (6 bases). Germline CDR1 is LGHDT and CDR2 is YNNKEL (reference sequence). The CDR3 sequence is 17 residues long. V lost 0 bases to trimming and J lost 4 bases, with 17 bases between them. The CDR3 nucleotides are TGTGCCAGCAGCCAAGATGATGGGGGAGGATCCGCAGATACGCAGTATTTT. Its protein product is CASSQDDGGGSADTQYF.

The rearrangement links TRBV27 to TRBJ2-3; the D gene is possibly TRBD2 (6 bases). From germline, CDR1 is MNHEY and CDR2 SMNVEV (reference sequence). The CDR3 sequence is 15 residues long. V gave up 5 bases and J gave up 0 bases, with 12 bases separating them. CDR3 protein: CASSPLASSTDTQYF. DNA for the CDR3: TGTGCCAGCAGTCCACTAGCTTCTAGCACAGATACGCAGTATTTT.

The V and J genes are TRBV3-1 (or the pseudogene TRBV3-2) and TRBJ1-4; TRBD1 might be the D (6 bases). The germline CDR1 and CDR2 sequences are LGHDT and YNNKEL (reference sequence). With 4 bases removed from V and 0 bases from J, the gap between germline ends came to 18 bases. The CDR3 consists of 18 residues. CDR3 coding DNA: TGTGCCAGCAGCCTCCTATGGGGGCGGATGGCAACTAATGAAAAACTGTTTTTT. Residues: CASSLLWGRMATNEKLFF.